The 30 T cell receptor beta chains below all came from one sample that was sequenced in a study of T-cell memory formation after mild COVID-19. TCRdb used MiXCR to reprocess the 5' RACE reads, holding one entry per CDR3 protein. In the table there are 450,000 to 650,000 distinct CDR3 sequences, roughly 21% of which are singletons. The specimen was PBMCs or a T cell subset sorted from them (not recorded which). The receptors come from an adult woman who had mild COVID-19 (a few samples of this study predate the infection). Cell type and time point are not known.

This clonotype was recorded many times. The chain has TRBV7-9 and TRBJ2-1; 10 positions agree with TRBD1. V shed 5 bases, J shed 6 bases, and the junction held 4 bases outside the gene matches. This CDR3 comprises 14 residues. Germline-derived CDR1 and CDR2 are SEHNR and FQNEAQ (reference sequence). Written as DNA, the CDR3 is TGTGCCAGCAGCCCATGGACAGGGGGCAATGAGCAGTTCTTC. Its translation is CASSPWTGGNEQFF.

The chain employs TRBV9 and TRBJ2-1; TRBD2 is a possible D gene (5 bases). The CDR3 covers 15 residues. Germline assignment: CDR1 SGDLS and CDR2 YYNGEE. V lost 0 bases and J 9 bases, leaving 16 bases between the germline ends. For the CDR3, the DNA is TGTGCCAGCAGCGTAGCAGAGGGAGCTAGAGGTGAGCAGTTCTTC. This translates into CASSVAEGARGEQFF.

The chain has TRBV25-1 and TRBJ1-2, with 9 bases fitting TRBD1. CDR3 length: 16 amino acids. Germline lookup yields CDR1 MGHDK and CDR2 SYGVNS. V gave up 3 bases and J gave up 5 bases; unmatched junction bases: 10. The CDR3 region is CASSDFTGQGSYGYTF. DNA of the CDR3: TGTGCCAGCAGTGATTTTACCGGACAGGGGTCGTATGGCTACACCTTC.

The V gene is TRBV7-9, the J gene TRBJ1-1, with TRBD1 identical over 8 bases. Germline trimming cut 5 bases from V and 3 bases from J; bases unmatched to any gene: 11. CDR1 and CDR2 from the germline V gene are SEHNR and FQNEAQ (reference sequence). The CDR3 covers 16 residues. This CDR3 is CASSQDRDKQDTEAFF. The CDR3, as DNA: TGTGCCAGCAGCCAGGACAGGGACAAACAGGACACTGAAGCTTTCTTT.

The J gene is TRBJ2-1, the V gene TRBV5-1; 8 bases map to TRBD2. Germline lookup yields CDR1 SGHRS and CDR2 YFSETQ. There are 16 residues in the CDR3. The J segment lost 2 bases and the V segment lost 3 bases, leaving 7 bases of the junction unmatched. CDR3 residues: CASSSRSGTPYNEQFF. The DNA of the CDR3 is TGCGCCAGCAGCTCCCGTAGCGGGACGCCCTACAATGAGCAGTTCTTC.

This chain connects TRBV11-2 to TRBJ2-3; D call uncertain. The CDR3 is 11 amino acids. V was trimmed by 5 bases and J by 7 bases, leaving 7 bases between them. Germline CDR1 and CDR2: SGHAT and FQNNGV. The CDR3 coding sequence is TGTGCCAGCAGCCCCTCCCATACGCAGTATTTT. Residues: CASSPSHTQYF. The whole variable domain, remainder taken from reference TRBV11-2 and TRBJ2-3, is EAGVAQSPRYKIIEKRQSVAFWCNPISGHATLYWYQQILGQGPKLLIQFQNNGVVDDSQLPKDRFSAERLKGVDSTLKIQPAKLEDSAVYLCASSPSHTQYFGPGTRLTVL.

CDR3 protein: CASSWPPRGTGNQPQHF. CDR3 in DNA: TGTGCCAGCAGCTGGCCCCCGCGAGGGACCGGTAATCAGCCCCAGCATTTT. The chain carries TRBV7-8 and TRBJ1-5; TRBD1 is a possible D gene (5 bases). This CDR3 spans 17 amino acids. CDR1 and CDR2 (germline): SGHVS, FQNEAQ. With 4 bases removed from V and 4 bases from J, the gap between germline ends came to 20 bases.

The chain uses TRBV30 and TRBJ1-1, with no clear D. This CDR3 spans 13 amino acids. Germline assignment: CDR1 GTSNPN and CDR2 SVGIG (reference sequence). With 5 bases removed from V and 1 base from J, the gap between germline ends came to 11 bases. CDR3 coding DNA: TGTGCCTGGGAAAAACATGAGAACACTGAAGCTTTCTTT. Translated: CAWEKHENTEAFF.

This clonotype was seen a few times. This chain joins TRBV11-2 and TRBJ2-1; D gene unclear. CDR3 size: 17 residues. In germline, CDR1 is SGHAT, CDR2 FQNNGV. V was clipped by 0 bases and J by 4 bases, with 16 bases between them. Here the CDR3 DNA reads TGTGCCAGCAGCTTAGATTTGGCCCGGCGCGCTTACAATGAGCAGTTCTTC. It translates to CASSLDLARRAYNEQFF.

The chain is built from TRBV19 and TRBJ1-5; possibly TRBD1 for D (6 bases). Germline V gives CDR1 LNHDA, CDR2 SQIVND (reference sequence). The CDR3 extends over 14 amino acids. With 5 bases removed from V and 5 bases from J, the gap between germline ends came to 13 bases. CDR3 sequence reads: CASSGGHSYQPQHF. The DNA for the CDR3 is TGTGCCAGTAGTGGGGGGCACAGTTATCAGCCCCAGCATTTT.

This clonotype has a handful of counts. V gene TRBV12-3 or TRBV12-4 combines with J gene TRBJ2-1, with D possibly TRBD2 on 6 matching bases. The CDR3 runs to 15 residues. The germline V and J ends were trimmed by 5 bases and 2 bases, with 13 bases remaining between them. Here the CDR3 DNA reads TGTGCCAGCAGTCGGGGGAGTGCACCCTACAATGAGCAGTTCTTC. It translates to CASSRGSAPYNEQFF.

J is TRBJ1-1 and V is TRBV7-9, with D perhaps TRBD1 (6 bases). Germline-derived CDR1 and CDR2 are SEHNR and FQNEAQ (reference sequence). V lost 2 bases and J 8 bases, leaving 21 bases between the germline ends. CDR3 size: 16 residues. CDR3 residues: CASSLSGVGGGREAFF. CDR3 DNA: TGTGCCAGCAGCTTATCAGGGGTGGGAGGTGGCAGAGAAGCTTTCTTT.

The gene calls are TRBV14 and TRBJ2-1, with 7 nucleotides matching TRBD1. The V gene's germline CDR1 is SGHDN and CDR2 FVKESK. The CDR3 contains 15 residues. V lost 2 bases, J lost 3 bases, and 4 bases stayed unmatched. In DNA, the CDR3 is TGTGCCAGCAGCCAACTCAACAGGGGCTACAATGAGCAGTTCTTC. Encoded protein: CASSQLNRGYNEQFF.

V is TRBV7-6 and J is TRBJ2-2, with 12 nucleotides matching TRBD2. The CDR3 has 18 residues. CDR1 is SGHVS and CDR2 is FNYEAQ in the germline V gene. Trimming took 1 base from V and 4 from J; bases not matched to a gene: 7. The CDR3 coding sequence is TGTGCCAGCAGCTTAGTAGGACTAGCGGGATTTAGCACCGGGGAGCTGTTTTTT. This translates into CASSLVGLAGFSTGELFF.

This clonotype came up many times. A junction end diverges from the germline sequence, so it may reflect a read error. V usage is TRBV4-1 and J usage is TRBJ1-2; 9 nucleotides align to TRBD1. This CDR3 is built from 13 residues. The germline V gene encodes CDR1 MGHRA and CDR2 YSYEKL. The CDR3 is CASSPGQGHGYTF. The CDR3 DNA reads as TGTGCCAGCTCGCCAGGACAGGGGCATGGCTACACCTTC.

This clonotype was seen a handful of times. The CDR3 here is CASTSGQLSYEQYF. Written as DNA, the CDR3 is TGTGCCAGCACTTCTGGACAGCTTTCCTACGAGCAGTACTTC. V and J are TRBV12-3 or TRBV12-4 and TRBJ2-7; D is possibly TRBD1 (6 bases). V lost 7 bases and J lost 1, with 14 bases in between. The CDR3 totals 14 residues.

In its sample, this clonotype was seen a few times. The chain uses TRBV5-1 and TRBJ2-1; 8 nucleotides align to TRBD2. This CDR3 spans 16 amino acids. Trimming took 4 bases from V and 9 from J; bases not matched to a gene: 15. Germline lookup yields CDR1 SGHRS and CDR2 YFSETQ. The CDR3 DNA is TGCGCCAGCAGCCCCCTCCGAGGACTAGCCAAGGGTGAGCAGTTCTTC. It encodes CASSPLRGLAKGEQFF.

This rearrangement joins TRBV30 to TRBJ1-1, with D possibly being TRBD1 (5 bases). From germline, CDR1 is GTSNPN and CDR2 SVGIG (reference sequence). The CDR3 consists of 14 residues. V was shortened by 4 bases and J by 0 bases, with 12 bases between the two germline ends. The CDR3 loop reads CAWNTQDMNTEAFF. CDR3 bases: TGTGCCTGGAATACTCAGGACATGAACACTGAAGCTTTCTTT.

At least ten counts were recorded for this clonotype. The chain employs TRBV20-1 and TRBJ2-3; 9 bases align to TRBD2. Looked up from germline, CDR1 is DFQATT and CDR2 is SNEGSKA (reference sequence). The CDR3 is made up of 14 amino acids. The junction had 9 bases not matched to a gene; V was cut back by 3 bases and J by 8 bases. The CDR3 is CSASIAGVVSTQYF. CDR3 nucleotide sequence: TGCAGTGCTAGCATAGCGGGAGTAGTGAGTACGCAGTATTTT.

CDR3 sequence: CASSGTSTTDTQYF. DNA of the CDR3: TGTGCCAGCAGCGGGACTAGCACGACAGATACGCAGTATTTT. V usage is TRBV9 and J usage is TRBJ2-3; 8 nucleotides match TRBD2. With 3 bases clipped from V and 3 bases from J, the junction kept 3 bases outside the gene matches. Germline V gene data show CDR1 as SGDLS and CDR2 as YYNGEE. CDR3 length equals 14 residues. Filled out from reference TRBV9 and TRBJ2-3, the complete variable domain reads DSGVTQTPKHLITATGQRVTLRCSPRSGDLSVYWYQQSLDQGLQFLIQYYNGEERAKGNILERFSAQQFPDLHSELNLSSLELGDSALYFCASSGTSTTDTQYFGPGTRLTVL.

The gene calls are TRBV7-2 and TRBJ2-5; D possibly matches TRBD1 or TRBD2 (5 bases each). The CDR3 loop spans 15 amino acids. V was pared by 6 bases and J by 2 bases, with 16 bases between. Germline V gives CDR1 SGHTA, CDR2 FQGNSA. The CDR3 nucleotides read TGTGCCAGCAGACCCAGCGCTTGGGGGCAAGAGACCCAGTACTTC. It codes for CASRPSAWGQETQYF.

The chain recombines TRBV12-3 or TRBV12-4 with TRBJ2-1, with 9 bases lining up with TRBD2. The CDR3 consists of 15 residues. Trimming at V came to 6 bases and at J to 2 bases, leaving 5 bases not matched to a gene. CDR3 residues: CASSFLAGPYNEQFF. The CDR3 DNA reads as TGTGCCAGCAGCTTCCTAGCGGGGCCCTACAATGAGCAGTTCTTC.

For the CDR3, the DNA is TGCAGTGCTAGAGTAAGGGGATTCGGCAATCAGCCCCAGCATTTT. This codes for CSARVRGFGNQPQHF. The V gene is TRBV20-1, the J gene TRBJ1-5; tentative D call: TRBD1 (5 bases). V was cut by 1 base and J by 2 bases, with 12 bases left in between. The CDR3 consists of 15 residues. Looked up from germline, CDR1 is DFQATT and CDR2 is SNEGSKA (reference sequence).

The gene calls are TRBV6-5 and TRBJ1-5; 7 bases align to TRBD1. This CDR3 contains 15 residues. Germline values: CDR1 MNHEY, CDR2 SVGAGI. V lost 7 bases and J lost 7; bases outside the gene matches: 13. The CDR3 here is CASKAETGPFQPQHF. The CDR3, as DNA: TGTGCCAGCAAGGCCGAGACAGGGCCTTTCCAGCCCCAGCATTTT.

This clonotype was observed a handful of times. CDR3 nucleotides: TGTGCCAGCAGTGAGAAGGGCTTGGATACCGGGGAGCTGTTTTTT. Protein: CASSEKGLDTGELFF. The chain employs TRBV25-1 and TRBJ2-2, with no clear D. The CDR3 loop spans 15 amino acids. Germline loops: CDR1 MGHDK, CDR2 SYGVNS. With 3 bases removed from V and 5 bases from J, the gap between germline ends came to 13 bases.

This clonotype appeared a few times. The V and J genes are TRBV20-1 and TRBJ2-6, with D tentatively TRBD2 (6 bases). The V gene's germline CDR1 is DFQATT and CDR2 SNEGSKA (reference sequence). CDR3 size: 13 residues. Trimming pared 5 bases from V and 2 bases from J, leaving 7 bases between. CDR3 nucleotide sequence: TGCAGTGCTTGGAGGGCTGGGGCCAACGTCCTGACTTTC. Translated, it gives CSAWRAGANVLTF.

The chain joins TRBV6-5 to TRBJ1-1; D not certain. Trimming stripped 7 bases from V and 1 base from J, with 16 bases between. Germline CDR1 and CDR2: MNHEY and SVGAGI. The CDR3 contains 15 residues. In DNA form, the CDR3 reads TGTGCCAGCACCTTCCTAGGCAGCCCGAACACTGAAGCTTTCTTT. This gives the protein CASTFLGSPNTEAFF.

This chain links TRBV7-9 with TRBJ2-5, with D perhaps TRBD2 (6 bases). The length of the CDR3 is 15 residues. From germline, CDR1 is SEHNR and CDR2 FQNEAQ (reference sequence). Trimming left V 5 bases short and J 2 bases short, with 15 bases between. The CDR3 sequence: CASSPAGTFQETQYF. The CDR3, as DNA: TGTGCCAGCAGCCCTGCCGGGACTTTTCAAGAGACCCAGTACTTC.

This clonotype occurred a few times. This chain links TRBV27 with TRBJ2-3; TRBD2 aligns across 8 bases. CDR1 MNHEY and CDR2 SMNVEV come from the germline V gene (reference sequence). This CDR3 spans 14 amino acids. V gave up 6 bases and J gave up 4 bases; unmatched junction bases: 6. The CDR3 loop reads CASSQFGGADTQYF. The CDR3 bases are TGTGCCAGCAGCCAATTCGGGGGGGCAGATACGCAGTATTTT.

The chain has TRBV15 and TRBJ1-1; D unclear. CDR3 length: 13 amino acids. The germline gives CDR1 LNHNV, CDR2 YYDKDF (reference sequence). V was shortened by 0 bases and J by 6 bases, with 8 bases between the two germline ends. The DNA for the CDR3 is TGTGCCACCAGCAGAGATCAAGTGGCTGAAGCTTTCTTT. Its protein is CATSRDQVAEAFF.